The present T cell receptor beta chain was sequenced within a study of T cell changes during pregnancy in multiple sclerosis. This CDR3 contains 16 residues. Germline V gene lookup returns CDR1 LGHNA and CDR2 YSLEER. V lost 1 base to trimming and J lost 5 bases; unmatched junction nucleotides: 10. Some clones are missing from TCRdb's copy, which holds only in-frame ones; the method was immunoSEQ multiplex PCR. The sample shows about 89,000 clones, 90% to 95% of them seen only once. The sample here was peripheral blood, taken in the third trimester of pregnancy. V is TRBV4-3 and J is TRBJ2-7, with 8 nucleotides matching TRBD2. This clonotype was obtained from a female donor with multiple sclerosis, enrolled in a pregnancy study. The CDR3: CASSQVNSGNFDEQYF. The CDR3 DNA follows: TGCGCCAGCAGCCAAGTGAATAGCGGGAACTTTGACGAGCAGTACTTC.